One and the same sample provided the 25 T cell receptor beta chains below, sequenced in a study of shared clonotypes between healthy human individuals. Clones were read by immunoSEQ multiplex PCR, and TCRdb kept only the in-frame ones, dropping some. The data contain 740,000 or so clones, less than 80% of them singletons. The sequenced sample was memory CD4+ T cells sorted from blood. Described subset: CD45RA-negative fraction. The receptors come from a woman in her twenties or thirties in good health.

The rearrangement joins TRBV29-1 to TRBJ2-6; 11 bases line up with TRBD2. The germline V gene encodes CDR1 SQVTM and CDR2 ANQGSEA. After removal of 6 bases from V and 0 bases from J, the junction contained 4 bases not matched to a gene. CDR3 length: 16 amino acids. This CDR3 is CSVIAGGPSGANVLTF. The CDR3 coding sequence is TGCAGCGTGATAGCGGGAGGGCCCTCTGGGGCCAACGTCCTGACTTTC.

This clone has only a few counts. The chain has TRBV30 and TRBJ1-2; unclear D gene. Germline V gene sequence: CDR1 GTSNPN, CDR2 SVGIG (reference sequence). V was cut by 3 bases and J by 8 bases, with 16 bases left in between. CDR3 length equals 13 residues. The CDR3 protein is CAWRAGIMKGYTF. CDR3 DNA: TGTGCCTGGAGGGCCGGAATAATGAAGGGCTACACCTTC.

This clone was counted only a few times. The chain has TRBV7-9 and TRBJ2-7; TRBD2 matches at 7 bases. The CDR3 extends over 15 amino acids. CDR1 is SEHNR, CDR2 FQNEAQ, per germline (reference sequence). V shed 6 bases, J shed 0 bases, and the junction held 8 bases outside the gene matches. The CDR3: CASSYTSANSYEQYF. CDR3 sequence (DNA): TGTGCCAGCAGTTATACTAGCGCGAACTCCTACGAGCAGTACTTC.

In its sample, this clone was seen many times. The V and J genes are TRBV19 and TRBJ1-2; D might be TRBD1 (6 bases). V was cut by 8 bases and J by 1 base, with 20 bases left in between. Germline V gives CDR1 LNHDA, CDR2 SQIVND (reference sequence). This CDR3 has 16 amino acids. The DNA of the CDR3 is TGTGCCAGTTTCCCCCCGGGAAAGGGGGGTAACTATGGCTACACCTTC. Residues: CASFPPGKGGNYGYTF.

The chain is built from TRBV28 and TRBJ1-5; D is unresolved. Between the trimmed V and J ends, which lost 6 bases and 9 bases, there was a span of 24 bases. This CDR3 contains 16 residues. In germline, CDR1 is MDHEN, CDR2 SYDVKM. The CDR3 region is CASSRPNDGSVVPQHF. The CDR3 DNA follows: TGTGCCAGCAGCCGACCCAACGACGGGTCAGTAGTGCCCCAGCATTTT.

The chain uses TRBV5-1 and TRBJ2-5; 11 bases align to TRBD2. After removal of 2 bases from V and 5 bases from J, the junction contained 11 bases not matched to a gene. This CDR3 has 17 residues. Per the germline V gene, CDR1 is SGHRS and CDR2 is YFSETQ. DNA of the CDR3: TGCGCCAGCAGCTTACTCCCCACTAGCGGGAGTTGGGAGACCCAGTACTTC. Protein product: CASSLLPTSGSWETQYF.

The gene calls are TRBV5-1 and TRBJ2-7; 7 nucleotides agree with TRBD2. CDR3 length: 14 residues. The J segment lost 1 base and the V segment lost 2 bases, leaving 3 bases of the junction unmatched. CDR1 is SGHRS, CDR2 YFSETQ, per germline. The CDR3 nucleotides are TGCGCCAGCAGCTTCGGAGCGGGGTCCTACGAGCAGTACTTC. This encodes CASSFGAGSYEQYF.

The chain recombines TRBV5-4 with TRBJ2-1; TRBD2 matches 11 bases. The ends lost 1 base at V and 5 bases at J; junction bases unmatched: 5. The length of the CDR3 is 16 residues. CDR1 and CDR2 from the germline V gene are SGHNT and YYREEE (reference sequence). CDR3 DNA sequence: TGTGCCAGCAGCTTGAGGGGGGGACTAGCGGACAATGAGCAGTTCTTC. It encodes CASSLRGGLADNEQFF.

The J gene is TRBJ2-3, the V gene TRBV15, with 7 bases that match TRBD1. The CDR3 is made up of 14 amino acids. Germline CDR1 LNHNV, CDR2 YYDKDF (reference sequence). V shed 4 bases and J 3 bases; nucleotides not matched to a gene: 4. As DNA, the CDR3 is TGTGCCACCAGCATTAGACAGGGAACAGATACGCAGTATTTT. It yields the protein CATSIRQGTDTQYF.

The J gene is TRBJ1-2, the V gene TRBV30; D ambiguous. The CDR3 loop spans 11 amino acids. Germline V lookup: CDR1 GTSNPN, CDR2 SVGIG (reference sequence). V was clipped by 0 bases and J by 4 bases, with 3 bases between them. CDR3 protein: CAWSVRYGYTF. DNA for the CDR3: TGTGCCTGGAGTGTACGCTATGGCTACACCTTC.

The rearrangement joins TRBV28 to TRBJ1-1; D perhaps matches TRBD1 (6 bases). The CDR3 runs 15 residues. CDR1 is MDHEN and CDR2 is SYDVKM in the germline V gene. With 5 bases removed from V and 5 bases from J, the gap between germline ends came to 18 bases. CDR3: CASSQTDRRGTEAFF. The CDR3 nucleotides read TGTGCCAGCAGTCAGACCGACAGGCGAGGGACTGAAGCTTTCTTT.

The genes are TRBV10-3 and TRBJ2-7; 7 bases are a match to TRBD1. J lost 6 bases, V lost 0 bases, and 17 bases had no gene match. Germline V gene sequence: CDR1 ENHRY, CDR2 SYGVKD. The CDR3 spans 18 residues. CDR3 residues: CAISESGEMGQRKGEQYF. Here the CDR3 DNA reads TGTGCCATCAGTGAGTCTGGCGAGATGGGACAGCGAAAAGGCGAGCAGTACTTC.

This clone came up a few times. The J gene is TRBJ2-5, the V gene TRBV7-7, with a tentative D call TRBD2 (5 bases). This CDR3 is 15 amino acids long. V lost 2 bases and J 2 bases, leaving 12 bases between the germline ends. Per germline, CDR1 SSHAT and CDR2 FNYEAQ (reference sequence). The CDR3 loop reads CASSLSFGGQETQYF. The DNA of the CDR3 is TGTGCCAGCAGCTTATCTTTTGGAGGACAAGAGACCCAGTACTTC.

V usage is TRBV5-1 and J usage is TRBJ2-7, with D tentatively TRBD1 or TRBD2 (6 bases each). Trimming cost V 8 bases and J 0 bases, with 21 bases left between them. The CDR3 sequence is 16 residues long. Germline V gives CDR1 SGHRS, CDR2 YFSETQ. For the CDR3, the DNA is TGCGCCAGTCGACTAGGGGGACCAGGGGCCTCCTACGAGCAGTACTTC. It translates to CASRLGGPGASYEQYF. The variable domain in full, completed from reference TRBV5-1 and TRBJ2-7, reads KAGVTQTPRYLIKTRGQQVTLSCSPISGHRSVSWYQQTPGQGLQFLFEYFSETQRNKGNFPGRFSGRQFSNSRSEMNVSTLELGDSALYLCASRLGGPGASYEQYFGPGTRLTVT.

The V call is TRBV28, the J call TRBJ1-5; no clear D gene. CDR3 length equals 13 residues. Germline lookup yields CDR1 MDHEN and CDR2 SYDVKM. V dropped 5 bases and J dropped 6 bases, with 11 bases sitting between them. The CDR3 spells CASSPWMVQPQHF. The CDR3 bases are TGTGCCAGCAGTCCCTGGATGGTTCAGCCCCAGCATTTT.

This chain joins TRBV5-1 and TRBJ1-2; D is uncertain. Germline V gene sequence: CDR1 SGHRS, CDR2 YFSETQ. V was pared by 0 bases and J by 4 bases, with 7 bases between. CDR3 length equals 13 residues. The CDR3 protein is CASSLEAAYGYTF. For the CDR3, the DNA is TGCGCCAGCAGCTTGGAAGCGGCCTATGGCTACACCTTC.

This chain uses TRBV7-9 with TRBJ2-6, with D uncertain. Germline values: CDR1 SEHNR, CDR2 FQNEAQ (reference sequence). Deletions cut 2 bases from V and 4 bases from J, with 15 bases between. The CDR3 has 17 residues. The CDR3 loop is CASSLNPRTSGANVLTF. CDR3 sequence (DNA): TGTGCCAGCAGCTTAAACCCCCGAACGTCGGGGGCCAACGTCCTGACTTTC.

The V gene is TRBV10-3, the J gene TRBJ1-4; D remains ambiguous. The CDR3 has 13 amino acids. The germline V and J ends were trimmed by 6 bases and 8 bases, with 13 bases remaining between them. CDR1 and CDR2 from the germline V gene are ENHRY and SYGVKD. The CDR3 nucleotides read TGTGCCATCAGAACTTCGGCGGCGGAAAAACTGTTTTTT. It is translated as CAIRTSAAEKLFF.

Turning to this clone: The identical CDR3 is also encoded by other nucleotide sequences in the sample. V usage is TRBV30 and J usage is TRBJ1-5; weak D call: TRBD1 (5 bases). The CDR3 totals 13 residues. Per germline, CDR1 GTSNPN and CDR2 SVGIG (reference sequence). Trimming took 0 bases from V and 5 from J, leaving 8 bases between them. The CDR3 DNA follows: TGTGCCTGGAGTGTTTGGGGGGATCAGCCCCAGCATTTT. Amino acids: CAWSVWGDQPQHF.

V gene TRBV11-2 combines with J gene TRBJ2-7; D not certain. V lost 3 bases and J 6 bases, leaving 9 bases between the germline ends. The germline CDR1 and CDR2 sequences are SGHAT and FQNNGV. CDR3 length: 12 amino acids. CDR3 nucleotides: TGTGCCAGCAGCTTCAGTCGGGCCGAGCAGTACTTC. Protein: CASSFSRAEQYF.

The J gene is TRBJ2-1, the V gene TRBV28, with 10 nucleotides matching TRBD1. Germline V CDR1 and CDR2: MDHEN, SYDVKM. The CDR3 length is 17 residues. The ends lost 5 bases at V and 3 bases at J; junction bases unmatched: 10. The chain's CDR3 is CASSGTPGQGIYNEQFF. The CDR3 bases are TGTGCCAGCAGTGGGACTCCGGGACAGGGGATCTACAATGAGCAGTTCTTC.

CDR3 nucleotide sequence: TGCGCCAGCAGCCATAACAGGCGTAGCACAGATACGCAGTATTTT. This translates into CASSHNRRSTDTQYF. This rearrangement joins TRBV4-1 to TRBJ2-3; D is possibly TRBD1 (5 bases). Trimming removed 3 bases from V and 0 bases from J, with 10 bases in between. Germline V CDR1 and CDR2: MGHRA, YSYEKL. The CDR3 is 15 residues long.

The chain carries TRBV19 and TRBJ2-2, with 7 bases that match TRBD1. Losses at the gene ends were 3 bases for V and 5 bases for J; bases not matched to a gene: 3. This CDR3 is 14 amino acids long. Germline assignment: CDR1 LNHDA and CDR2 SQIVND (reference sequence). CDR3 DNA: TGTGCCAGTAGTATCGGACAGGAGACCGGGGAGCTGTTTTTT. Its protein is CASSIGQETGELFF.

This clone was counted a few times. V usage is TRBV5-4 and J usage is TRBJ1-3; 8 bases agree with TRBD1. CDR3 length equals 18 residues. CDR1 and CDR2 (germline): SGHNT, YYREEE (reference sequence). Trimming cost V 0 bases and J 2 bases; bases outside gene matches: 10. CDR3 amino acids: CASSLGPTRTGTGNTIYF. The CDR3 bases are TGTGCCAGCAGCTTGGGCCCTACTCGGACAGGGACTGGAAACACCATATATTTT.

The genes are TRBV10-1 and TRBJ1-5; D unclear. The CDR3 has 13 amino acids. Trimming took off 4 bases at V and 5 bases at J, with 9 bases between the two ends. Germline V CDR1 and CDR2: WNHNN, SYGVQD (reference sequence). In nucleotides, the CDR3 is TGCGCCAGCAGTGTAGCCAGAGATCAGCCCCAGCATTTT. Its protein product is CASSVARDQPQHF.